Listed here are 23 T cell receptor beta chains from one sample, sequenced in a study of blood T cells in healthy people across ages. The second PCR ran about 6 to 12 cycles with a sample-barcoded 5' primer and J-beta primers. TCRdb ran MiXCR on the 5' RACE reads and lists one entry per CDR3 protein. Of nearly 800,000 distinct CDR3 sequences detected, about 25% appear once; the ten largest clones hold approximately 4%. A further study also used this sample, focusing on T cells of mothers and their children.

The sequencing input was blood. The source of these receptors is a boy between 10 and 17 years old in good health.

The genes are TRBV7-9 and TRBJ1-6, with D maybe TRBD1 (5 bases). The V gene's germline CDR1 is SEHNR and CDR2 FQNEAQ (reference sequence). V shed 2 bases and J shed 5 bases, with 16 bases lying between them. CDR3 length equals 17 residues. CDR3 protein: CASSLPPGTVNNSPLHF. The CDR3 DNA is TGTGCCAGCAGCTTACCTCCCGGGACCGTGAATAATTCACCCCTCCACTTT.

Only a few counts were recorded for this clonotype. The V call is TRBV7-9, the J call TRBJ2-7, with D unclear. CDR1 and CDR2 from the germline V gene are SEHNR and FQNEAQ (reference sequence). Deletions cut 4 bases from V and 2 bases from J, with 12 bases between. The CDR3 spans 14 residues. In DNA, the CDR3 is TGTGCCAGCAGCTGGTCATACGCCACCTACGAGCAGTACTTC. Translation: CASSWSYATYEQYF.

The chain uses TRBV3-1 and TRBJ2-2; possibly TRBD1 for D (6 bases). The V gene lost 1 base and the J gene lost 0 bases, with 6 bases spanning the gap. Germline CDR1 and CDR2: LGHDT and YNNKEL (reference sequence). The length of the CDR3 is 15 residues. The CDR3 loop reads CASSQAGANTGELFF. The DNA of the CDR3 is TGTGCCAGCAGCCAAGCAGGGGCGAACACCGGGGAGCTGTTTTTT.

J is TRBJ2-3 and V is TRBV4-1, with D possibly matching TRBD1 (6 bases). With 3 bases removed from V and 0 bases from J, the gap between germline ends came to 13 bases. Germline CDR1 is MGHRA and CDR2 is YSYEKL. The CDR3 is 16 amino acids. This CDR3 reads CASSQKDSTSTDTQYF. CDR3 nucleotide sequence: TGCGCCAGCAGCCAGAAGGACAGCACTAGCACAGATACGCAGTATTTT.

In its sample, this clonotype was seen a few times. J is TRBJ1-4 and V is TRBV4-2; D is ambiguous. Per the germline V gene, CDR1 is LGHNA and CDR2 is YNFKEQ. Trimming left V 1 base short and J 5 bases short, with 11 bases between. CDR3 length: 15 amino acids. In DNA form, the CDR3 reads TGTGCCAGCAGCCAAGTGGGCAGCCTGAATGAAAAACTGTTTTTT. Its translation is CASSQVGSLNEKLFF.

V gene TRBV19 combines with J gene TRBJ1-1; TRBD1 is a possible D gene (5 bases). The V and J ends lost 6 bases and 3 bases respectively, with 11 bases between them. This CDR3 region has 13 residues. Per the germline V gene, CDR1 is LNHDA and CDR2 is SQIVND (reference sequence). The CDR3 bases are TGTGCCAGTAGCCAGGGTTGGTACACTGAAGCTTTCTTT. Amino acid sequence: CASSQGWYTEAFF. Drawing the rest from reference TRBV19 and TRBJ1-1, the complete variable domain is DGGITQSPKYLFRKEGQNVTLSCEQNLNHDAMYWYRQDPGQGLRLIYYSQIVNDFQKGDIAEGYSVSREKKESFPLTVTSAQKNPTAFYLCASSQGWYTEAFFGQGTRLTVV.

This clonotype was counted between two and nine times. V gene TRBV7-9 combines with J gene TRBJ2-7; D not resolved. V lost 2 bases, J lost 5 bases, and 16 bases lay in between. Per the germline V gene, CDR1 is SEHNR and CDR2 is FQNEAQ (reference sequence). The CDR3 length is 15 residues. In DNA, the CDR3 is TGTGCCAGCAGCTTATTAGACGGAGATAGCCACGAGCAGTACTTC. Its protein product is CASSLLDGDSHEQYF.

This chain connects TRBV20-1 to TRBJ2-1; the D gene is possibly TRBD2 (6 bases). CDR3 length equals 15 residues. V was trimmed by 3 bases and J by 0 bases, leaving 12 bases between them. Per the germline V gene, CDR1 is DFQATT and CDR2 is SNEGSKA (reference sequence). CDR3 sequence reads: CSARVGGVSYNEQFF. In DNA form, the CDR3 reads TGCAGTGCTAGGGTTGGAGGGGTCTCCTACAATGAGCAGTTCTTC.

This clonotype has more than one count but fewer than ten. The chain has TRBV12-3 or TRBV12-4 and TRBJ2-3, with a weak D call TRBD2 (7 bases). Trimming shortened V by 9 bases and J by 6 bases, and 16 bases separated the two germline ends. The CDR3 is made up of 13 amino acids. Here the CDR3 DNA reads TGTGCCAGTCGTCTTACGGGGGGCGATACGCAGTATTTT. Translated: CASRLTGGDTQYF.

This rearrangement joins TRBV12-3 or TRBV12-4 to TRBJ2-2; TRBD1 agrees at 7 bases. V shed 5 bases, J shed 5 bases, and the junction held 5 bases outside the gene matches. The CDR3 is 14 amino acids. This CDR3 reads CASSPNRGTGELFF. CDR3 bases: TGTGCCAGCAGTCCGAACAGGGGTACCGGGGAGCTGTTTTTT.

The J gene is TRBJ1-2, the V gene TRBV25-1; 10 bases line up with TRBD1. CDR3 length equals 14 residues. V lost 4 bases to trimming and J lost 4 bases; unmatched junction nucleotides: 3. Germline V gives CDR1 MGHDK, CDR2 SYGVNS. The CDR3 region is CASSGDRGVYGYTF. The CDR3 coding sequence is TGTGCCAGCAGTGGGGACAGGGGAGTCTATGGCTACACCTTC.

The sample holds one count of this clonotype. CDR3 in DNA: TGCAGTGCTCCGGATTGGGACGACCAGCCCCAGCATTTT. Its translation: CSAPDWDDQPQHF. The chain uses TRBV20-1 and TRBJ1-5; possible D gene TRBD1, 5 bases. The CDR3 has 13 residues. The V end lost 5 bases, the J end lost 7 bases, and 15 bases lay between the germline ends. The germline V gene has CDR1 DFQATT and CDR2 SNEGSKA (reference sequence).

In DNA form, the CDR3 reads TGCAGTGCTAGAGTAGTCATACAGGATACGGTTAATTCACCCCTCCACTTT. Protein: CSARVVIQDTVNSPLHF. The chain employs TRBV20-1 and TRBJ1-6; D is possibly TRBD1 (5 bases). CDR1 is DFQATT, CDR2 SNEGSKA, per germline (reference sequence). Trimming removed 1 base at V and 6 bases at J, with 19 bases between. The CDR3 runs 17 residues.

The chain couples TRBV7-9 to TRBJ2-7; possible D gene TRBD2, 5 bases. The V end was cut by 5 bases, the J end by 6 bases, with 11 bases between. CDR3 length: 12 residues. CDR1 is SEHNR and CDR2 is FQNEAQ in the germline V gene (reference sequence). The CDR3, as DNA: TGTGCCAGCAGCGCCGGACTTGGCGAGCAGTACTTC. It yields the protein CASSAGLGEQYF.

In this sample, this clonotype turned up a few times. A junction end diverges from the germline sequence, so it may reflect a read error. The rearrangement joins TRBV7-7 to TRBJ2-4; D is possibly TRBD2 (5 bases). Germline V gene sequence: CDR1 SSHAT, CDR2 FNYEAQ (reference sequence). The CDR3 covers 15 residues. Here the CDR3 DNA reads TGTGCTAGCAGCTTAGAGGGATCGGCCAAAAACATTCAGTACTTC. It codes for CASSLEGSAKNIQYF.

The J gene is TRBJ1-1, the V gene TRBV12-3 or TRBV12-4, with D perhaps TRBD1 (5 bases). The CDR3 contains 14 residues. V shed 3 bases and J shed 6 bases, with 14 bases lying between them. This CDR3 is CASSFRELWAEAFF. The CDR3, as DNA: TGTGCCAGCAGTTTCAGGGAACTGTGGGCTGAAGCTTTCTTT.

This chain's CDR3 is CSVLPGQTPEKLFF. The CDR3 coding sequence is TGCAGCGTACTACCCGGACAGACGCCTGAAAAACTGTTTTTT. This chain uses TRBV29-1 with TRBJ1-4; possible D gene TRBD1, 6 bases. This CDR3 comprises 14 residues. In germline, CDR1 is SQVTM, CDR2 ANQGSEA. The V gene lost 6 bases and the J gene lost 7 bases, with 18 bases spanning the gap. Looking up the rest from reference TRBV29-1 and TRBJ1-4 gives the full variable domain: SAVISQKPSRDICQRGTSLTIQCQVDSQVTMMFWYRQQPGQSLTLIATANQGSEATYESGFVIDKFPISRPNLTFSTLTVSNMSPEDSSIYLCSVLPGQTPEKLFFGSGTQLSVL.

The table lists this clonotype with a few counts. The chain uses TRBV18 and TRBJ2-5; D is possibly TRBD2 (6 bases). The J call may be wrong; the DNA end is better matched by TRBJ2-1. Germline-derived CDR1 and CDR2 are KGHSH and LQKENI. The CDR3 covers 16 residues. CDR3 in DNA: TGTGCCAGCTCACCGCGGGACCAGCCTACTGGCAGTGAGCAGTTCTTC. Protein: CASSPRDQPTGSEQFF.

This clonotype was seen a few times. This sequence joins TRBV28 and TRBJ2-5; 12 nucleotides align to TRBD2. The DNA end favors TRBJ2-1, so the J call may be wrong. CDR1 MDHEN and CDR2 SYDVKM come from the germline V gene. The CDR3 extends over 14 amino acids. The CDR3 sequence: CASRETSGRNEQFF. CDR3 nucleotide sequence: TGTGCCAGCAGAGAGACTAGCGGGAGAAATGAGCAGTTCTTC.

This clonotype was seen only a few times. The rearrangement links TRBV7-6 to TRBJ2-5; the match to TRBD1 covers 8 bases. The end of the DNA fits TRBJ2-7 better, so the J call may be wrong. The CDR3 sequence is 15 residues long. Germline loops: CDR1 SGHVS, CDR2 FNYEAQ. The CDR3 loop is CASSPTFDRGYEQYF. The CDR3 DNA follows: TGTGCCAGCAGCCCTACGTTTGACAGGGGTTACGAGCAGTACTTC.

This clonotype came up a few times. The chain carries TRBV28 and TRBJ2-7, with D possibly matching TRBD2 (6 bases). Germline CDR1 MDHEN, CDR2 SYDVKM. Trimming pared 11 bases from V and 2 bases from J, leaving 16 bases between. This CDR3 has 13 residues. The CDR3 is CAHAGGKAYEQYF. In nucleotides, the CDR3 is TGTGCCCACGCGGGCGGGAAAGCCTACGAGCAGTACTTC.

The J gene is TRBJ2-1, the V gene TRBV5-1; 8 bases are a match to TRBD2. This CDR3 spans 16 amino acids. In germline, CDR1 is SGHRS, CDR2 YFSETQ. V trimming: 5 bases; J trimming: 4 bases; junction bases outside the gene matches: 11. In DNA form, the CDR3 reads TGCGCCAGCAGGACCGATAGCGGGAAAAGTTACAATGAGCAGTTCTTC. Protein: CASRTDSGKSYNEQFF.

This clonotype was detected only a few times. This chain connects TRBV27 to TRBJ2-5; D uncertain. The CDR3 has 13 amino acids. The V end was cut by 5 bases, the J end by 0 bases, with 7 bases between. Germline CDR1 is MNHEY and CDR2 is SMNVEV (reference sequence). The CDR3 DNA reads TGTGCCAGCAGTCCCAGCTACCAAGAGACCCAGTACTTC. Translating gives CASSPSYQETQYF.